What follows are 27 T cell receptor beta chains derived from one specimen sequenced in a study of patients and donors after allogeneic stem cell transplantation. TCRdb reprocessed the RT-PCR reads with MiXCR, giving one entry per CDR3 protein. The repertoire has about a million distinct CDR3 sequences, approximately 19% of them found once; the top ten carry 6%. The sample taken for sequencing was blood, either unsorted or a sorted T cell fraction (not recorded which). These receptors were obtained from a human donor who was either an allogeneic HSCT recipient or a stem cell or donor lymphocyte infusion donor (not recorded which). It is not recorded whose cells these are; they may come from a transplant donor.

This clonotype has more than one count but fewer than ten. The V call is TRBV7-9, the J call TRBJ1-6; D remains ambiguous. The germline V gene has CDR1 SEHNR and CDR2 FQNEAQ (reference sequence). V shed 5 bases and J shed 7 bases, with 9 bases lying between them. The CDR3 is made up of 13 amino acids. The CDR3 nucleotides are TGTGCCAGCAGCCGCGGGGTCAATTCACCCCTCCACTTT. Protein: CASSRGVNSPLHF.

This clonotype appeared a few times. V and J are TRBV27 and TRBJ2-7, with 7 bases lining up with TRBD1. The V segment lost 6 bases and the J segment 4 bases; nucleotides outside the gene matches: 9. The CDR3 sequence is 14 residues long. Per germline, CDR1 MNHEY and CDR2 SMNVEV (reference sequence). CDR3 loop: CASRRTGAVYEQYF. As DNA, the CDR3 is TGTGCCAGCAGAAGAACAGGGGCGGTATACGAGCAGTACTTC.

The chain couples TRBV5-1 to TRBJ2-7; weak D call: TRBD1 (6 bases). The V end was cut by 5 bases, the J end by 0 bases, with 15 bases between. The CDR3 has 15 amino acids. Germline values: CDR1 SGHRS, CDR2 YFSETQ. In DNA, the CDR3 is TGCGCCAGCAGACGTGTAGGGGGAAACTCCTACGAGCAGTACTTC. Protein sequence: CASRRVGGNSYEQYF.

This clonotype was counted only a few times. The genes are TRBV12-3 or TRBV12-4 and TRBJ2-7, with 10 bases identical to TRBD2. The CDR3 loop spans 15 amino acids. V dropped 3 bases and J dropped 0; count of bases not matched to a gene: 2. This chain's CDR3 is CASSFLAGASYEQYF. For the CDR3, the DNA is TGTGCCAGCAGTTTCCTAGCGGGGGCCTCCTACGAGCAGTACTTC.

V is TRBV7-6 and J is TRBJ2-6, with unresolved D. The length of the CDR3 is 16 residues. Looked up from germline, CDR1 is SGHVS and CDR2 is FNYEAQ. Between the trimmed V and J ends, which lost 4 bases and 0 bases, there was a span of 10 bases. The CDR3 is CASSSGLSSGANVLTF. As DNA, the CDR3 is TGTGCCAGCAGCTCAGGATTGAGCTCTGGGGCCAACGTCCTGACTTTC.

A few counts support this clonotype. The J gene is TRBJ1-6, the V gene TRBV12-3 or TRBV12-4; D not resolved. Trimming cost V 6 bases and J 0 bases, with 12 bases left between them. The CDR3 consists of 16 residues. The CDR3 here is CASSRLWSSYNSPLHF. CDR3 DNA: TGTGCCAGCAGCCGACTGTGGAGCTCCTATAATTCACCCCTCCACTTT.

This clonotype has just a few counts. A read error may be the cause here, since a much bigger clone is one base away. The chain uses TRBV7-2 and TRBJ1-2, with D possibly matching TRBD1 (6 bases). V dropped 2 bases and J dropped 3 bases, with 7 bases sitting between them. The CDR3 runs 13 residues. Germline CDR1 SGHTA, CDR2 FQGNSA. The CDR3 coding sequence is TGTGCCAGCAGCTTAAACAGGGACTATGGCTACACCTTC. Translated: CASSLNRDYGYTF. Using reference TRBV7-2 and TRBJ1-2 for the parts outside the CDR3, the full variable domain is GAGVSQSPSNKVTEKGKDVELRCDPISGHTALYWYRQSLGQGLEFLIYFQGNSAPDKSGLPSDRFSAERTGGSVSTLTIQRTQQEDSAVYLCASSLNRDYGYTFGSGTRLTVV.

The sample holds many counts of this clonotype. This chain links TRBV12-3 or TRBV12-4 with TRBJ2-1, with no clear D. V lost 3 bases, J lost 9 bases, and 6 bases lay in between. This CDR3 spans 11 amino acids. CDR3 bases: TGTGCCAGCAGTTTCTTAGGTGAGCAGTTCTTC. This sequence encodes CASSFLGEQFF.

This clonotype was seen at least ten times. The CDR3 DNA reads TGCGCCAGCAGCTTGGAACAGGGCCGAACTGAAGCTTTCTTT. Protein product: CASSLEQGRTEAFF. The genes are TRBV5-1 and TRBJ1-1; TRBD1 might be the D (6 bases). Germline V gene lookup returns CDR1 SGHRS and CDR2 YFSETQ. The CDR3 loop spans 14 amino acids. V was trimmed by 0 bases and J by 5 bases, leaving 11 bases between them.

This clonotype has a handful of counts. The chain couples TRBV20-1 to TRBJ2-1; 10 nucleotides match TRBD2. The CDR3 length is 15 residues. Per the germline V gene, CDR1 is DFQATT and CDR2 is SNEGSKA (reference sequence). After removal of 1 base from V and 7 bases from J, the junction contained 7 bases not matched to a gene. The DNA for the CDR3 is TGCAGTGCTAGAGGTAGCGGGGGGCTCCGGAATGAGCAGTTCTTC. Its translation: CSARGSGGLRNEQFF.

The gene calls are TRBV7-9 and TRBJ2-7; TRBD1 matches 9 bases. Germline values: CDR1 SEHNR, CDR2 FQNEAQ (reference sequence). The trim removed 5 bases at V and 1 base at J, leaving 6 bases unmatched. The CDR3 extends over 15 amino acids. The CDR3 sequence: CASSRTGVQSYEQYF. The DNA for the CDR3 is TGTGCCAGCAGCCGGACAGGGGTCCAATCCTACGAGCAGTACTTC.

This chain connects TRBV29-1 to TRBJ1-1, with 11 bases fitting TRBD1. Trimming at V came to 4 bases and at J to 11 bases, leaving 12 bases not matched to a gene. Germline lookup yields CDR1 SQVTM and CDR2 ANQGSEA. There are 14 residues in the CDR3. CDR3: CSVVGQGAMGGAFF. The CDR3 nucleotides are TGCAGCGTTGTAGGACAGGGGGCTATGGGAGGCGCTTTCTTT. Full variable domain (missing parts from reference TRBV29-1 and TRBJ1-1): SAVISQKPSRDICQRGTSLTIQCQVDSQVTMMFWYRQQPGQSLTLIATANQGSEATYESGFVIDKFPISRPNLTFSTLTVSNMSPEDSSIYLCSVVGQGAMGGAFFGQGTRLTVV.

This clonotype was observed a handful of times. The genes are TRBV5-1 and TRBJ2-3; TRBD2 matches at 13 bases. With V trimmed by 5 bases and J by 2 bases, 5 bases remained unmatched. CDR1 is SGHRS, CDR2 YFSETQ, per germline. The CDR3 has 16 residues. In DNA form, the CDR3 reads TGCGCCAGCAGTTGGACTAGCGGGGGCCTCACAGATACGCAGTATTTT. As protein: CASSWTSGGLTDTQYF.

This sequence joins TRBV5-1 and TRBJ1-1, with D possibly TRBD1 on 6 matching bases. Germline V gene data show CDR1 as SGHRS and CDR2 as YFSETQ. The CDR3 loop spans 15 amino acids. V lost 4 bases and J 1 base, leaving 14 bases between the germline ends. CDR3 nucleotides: TGCGCCAGCAGCCAAACCGGGACATCGAACACTGAAGCTTTCTTT. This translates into CASSQTGTSNTEAFF.

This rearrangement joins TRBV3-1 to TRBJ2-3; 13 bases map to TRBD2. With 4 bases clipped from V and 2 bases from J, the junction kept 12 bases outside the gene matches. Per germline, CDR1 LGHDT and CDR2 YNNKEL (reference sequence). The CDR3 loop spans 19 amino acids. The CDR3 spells CASSPMGLAGIVTTDTQYF. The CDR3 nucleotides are TGTGCCAGCAGCCCTATGGGACTAGCGGGAATCGTCACCACAGATACGCAGTATTTT.

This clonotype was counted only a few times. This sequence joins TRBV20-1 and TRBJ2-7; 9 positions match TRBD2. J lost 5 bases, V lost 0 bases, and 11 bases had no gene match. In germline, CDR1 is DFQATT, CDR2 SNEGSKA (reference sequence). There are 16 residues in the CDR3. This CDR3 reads CSARDRGAGGPHEQYF. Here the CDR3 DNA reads TGCAGTGCTAGAGATCGGGGTGCGGGAGGGCCTCACGAGCAGTACTTC.

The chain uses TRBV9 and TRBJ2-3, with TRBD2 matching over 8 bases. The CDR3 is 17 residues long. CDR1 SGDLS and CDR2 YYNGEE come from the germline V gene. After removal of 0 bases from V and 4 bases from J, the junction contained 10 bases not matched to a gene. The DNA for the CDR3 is TGTGCCAGCAGCGTAGGGGGGGGACTAGTGGGGGCAGATACGCAGTATTTT. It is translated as CASSVGGGLVGADTQYF.

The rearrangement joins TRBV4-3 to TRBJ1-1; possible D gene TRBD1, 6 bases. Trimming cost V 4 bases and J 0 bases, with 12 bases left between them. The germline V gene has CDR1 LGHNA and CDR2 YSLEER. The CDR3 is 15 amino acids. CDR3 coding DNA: TGCGCCAGCAGCCGCGTTTGGGACATGAACACTGAAGCTTTCTTT. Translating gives CASSRVWDMNTEAFF.

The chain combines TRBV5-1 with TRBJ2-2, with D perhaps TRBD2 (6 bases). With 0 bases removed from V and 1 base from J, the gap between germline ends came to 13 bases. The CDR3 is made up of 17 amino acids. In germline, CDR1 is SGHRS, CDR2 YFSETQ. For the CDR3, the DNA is TGCGCCAGCAGCTTGGATAAGGCGGGAAGGAACACCGGGGAGCTGTTTTTT. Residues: CASSLDKAGRNTGELFF.

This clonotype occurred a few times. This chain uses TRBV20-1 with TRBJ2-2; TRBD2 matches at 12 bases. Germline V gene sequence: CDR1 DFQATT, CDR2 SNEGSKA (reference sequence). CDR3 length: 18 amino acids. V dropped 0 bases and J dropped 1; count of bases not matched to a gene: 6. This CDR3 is CSARDNPSGRVNTGELFF. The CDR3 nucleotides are TGCAGTGCTAGAGATAACCCTAGCGGGAGGGTGAACACCGGGGAGCTGTTTTTT.

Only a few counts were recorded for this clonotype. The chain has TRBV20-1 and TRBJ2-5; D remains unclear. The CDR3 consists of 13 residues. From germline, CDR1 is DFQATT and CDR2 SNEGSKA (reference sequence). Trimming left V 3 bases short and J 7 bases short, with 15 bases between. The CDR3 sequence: CSARALVWGTQYF. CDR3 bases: TGCAGTGCTAGGGCCTTAGTTTGGGGGACCCAGTACTTC.

Here the CDR3 DNA reads TGTGCCACCAAAGACCACACAGATACGCAGTATTTT. Protein sequence: CATKDHTDTQYF. This chain connects TRBV6-5 to TRBJ2-3, with D hard to call. Trimming left V 10 bases short and J 2 bases short, with 10 bases between. The CDR3 is 12 residues long. Germline values: CDR1 MNHEY, CDR2 SVGAGI.

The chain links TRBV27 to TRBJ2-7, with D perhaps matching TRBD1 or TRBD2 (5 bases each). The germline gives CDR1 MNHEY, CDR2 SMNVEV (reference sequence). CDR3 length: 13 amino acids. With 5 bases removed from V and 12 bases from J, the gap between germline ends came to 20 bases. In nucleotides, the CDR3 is TGTGCCAGCAGTCTGAACGGGACGCCTGTCCGGTACTTC. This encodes CASSLNGTPVRYF.

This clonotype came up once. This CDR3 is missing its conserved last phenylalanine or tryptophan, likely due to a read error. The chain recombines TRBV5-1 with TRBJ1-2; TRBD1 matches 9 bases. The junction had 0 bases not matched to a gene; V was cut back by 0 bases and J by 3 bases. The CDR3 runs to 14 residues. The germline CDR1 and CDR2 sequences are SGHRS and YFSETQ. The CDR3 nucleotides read TGCGCCAGCAGCTTGGGACAGGGGGACTATGGCTACACCTAC. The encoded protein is CASSLGQGDYGYTY.

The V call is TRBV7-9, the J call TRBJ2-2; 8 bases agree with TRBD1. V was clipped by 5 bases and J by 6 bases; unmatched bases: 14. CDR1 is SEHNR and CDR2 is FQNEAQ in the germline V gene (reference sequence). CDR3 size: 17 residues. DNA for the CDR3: TGTGCCAGCAGCCCAGATCCTTTGGACAGGGACGCCGGGGAGCTGTTTTTT. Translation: CASSPDPLDRDAGELFF.

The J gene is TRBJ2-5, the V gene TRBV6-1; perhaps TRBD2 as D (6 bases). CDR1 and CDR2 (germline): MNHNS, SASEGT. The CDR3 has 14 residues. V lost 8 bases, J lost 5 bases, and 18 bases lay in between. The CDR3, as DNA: TGTGCCAGCGCATCCTTGGGGGGTTGGGAGACCCAGTACTTC. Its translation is CASASLGGWETQYF.

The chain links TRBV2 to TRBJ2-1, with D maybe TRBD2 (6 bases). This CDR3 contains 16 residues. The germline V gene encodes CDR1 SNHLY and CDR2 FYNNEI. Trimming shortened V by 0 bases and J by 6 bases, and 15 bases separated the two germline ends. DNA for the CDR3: TGTGCCAGCAGTGAAGCGGGAGCGGGTCATGTCAATGAGCAGTTCTTC. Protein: CASSEAGAGHVNEQFF.